This T cell receptor beta chain originates from a study of early T cells in non-severe SARS-CoV-2 infection. TCRdb analysed the 5' RACE reads with MiXCR anew, one entry per CDR3 protein. In the table there are tens of thousands of distinct CDR3 sequences, 9.5% of which are singletons. Germline V gene lookup returns CDR1 SQVTM and CDR2 ANQGSEA. The CDR3 is 11 amino acids. V was cut by 4 bases and J by 1 base, with 5 bases left in between. This clonotype was observed a few times. The TCR was taken from an adult who was a healthcare worker with PCR-confirmed SARS-CoV-2 infection or an uninfected control (not recorded which). This sequence joins TRBV29-1 and TRBJ2-7, with D perhaps matching TRBD1 (5 bases). Sequencing was done on a sample of whole blood. The CDR3 loop reads CSVGTSYEQYF. The CDR3 DNA is TGCAGCGTTGGGACATCCTACGAGCAGTACTTC.